This T cell receptor beta chain was identified during a study of blood T cell repertoires in COVID-19. Turning to the study itself: Italy, Spain and the United States were the sources of the convalescent and acute COVID-19 samples. Sources were T cells, B-cell-depleted T cells, or PBMCs; the material itself was cDNA or gDNA.

The germline V and J ends were trimmed by 3 bases and 6 bases, with 12 bases remaining between them. CDR1 is KGHSH, CDR2 LQKENI, per germline. The length of the CDR3 is 15 residues. Original methodology: Reference gene primer amplification yielded estimated nucleated cell counts. The method was immunoSEQ multiplex PCR; TCRdb's version includes in-frame clones alone and lacks a portion of them. V and J calls and clone size follow that table, whereas D and trimming were derived from the DNA. Among 300,000 or so clones, over 80% were seen once, and the ten largest hold roughly 3.3%. This clonotype was obtained from a middle-aged woman with acute or convalescent COVID-19. V usage is TRBV18 and J usage is TRBJ1-6; a possible D gene is TRBD1 (5 bases). Source material: peripheral blood. The CDR3 DNA follows: TGTGCCAGCTCACCTAGTTCAGGGCGTAATTCACCCCTCCACTTT. It yields the protein CASSPSSGRNSPLHF.